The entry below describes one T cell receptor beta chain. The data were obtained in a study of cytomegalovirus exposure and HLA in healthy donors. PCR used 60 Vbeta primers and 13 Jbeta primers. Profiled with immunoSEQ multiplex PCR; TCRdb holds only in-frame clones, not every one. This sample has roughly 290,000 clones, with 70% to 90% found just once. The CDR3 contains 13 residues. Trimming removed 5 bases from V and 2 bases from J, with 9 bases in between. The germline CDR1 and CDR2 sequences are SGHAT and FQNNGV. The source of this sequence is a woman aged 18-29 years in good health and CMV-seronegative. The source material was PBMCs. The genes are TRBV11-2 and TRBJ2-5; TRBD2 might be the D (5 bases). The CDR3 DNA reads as TGTGCCAGCAGCCGAACTAGGCAAGAGACCCAGTACTTC. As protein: CASSRTRQETQYF. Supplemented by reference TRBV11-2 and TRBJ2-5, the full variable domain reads EAGVAQSPRYKIIEKRQSVAFWCNPISGHATLYWYQQILGQGPKLLIQFQNNGVVDDSQLPKDRFSAERLKGVDSTLKIQPAKLEDSAVYLCASSRTRQETQYFGPGTRLLVL.